This entry concerns a single TCR beta chain. These data belong to a study of Ad26.COV2.S vaccination and SARS-CoV-2 variants. About the study: Trial arm assignment for the donor was COV1001 Ad26.COV2.S.

The CDR3 extends over 15 amino acids. Between the trimmed V and J ends, which lost 2 bases and 4 bases, there was a span of 14 bases. The germline CDR1 and CDR2 sequences are MNHEY and SMNVEV (reference sequence). The treatment: roughly 20 received Ad26.COV2.S at low or high dose, single or two shots; five or six received placebo; per-sample allocation not given. Sample collection was performed on day 63 after the first vaccine or placebo injection. The method was immunoSEQ multiplex PCR; TCRdb's version includes in-frame clones alone and lacks a portion of them. The table lists around 450,000 clones, 90% of them singletons.

The rearrangement links TRBV27 to TRBJ1-2, with a weak D call TRBD1 (6 bases). The source material was peripheral blood, sampled in a trial of Ad26.COV2.S vaccine versus placebo. The receptor's source is a person between 18 and 59 years old who received the Ad26.COV2.S COVID-19 vaccine or a placebo. As DNA, the CDR3 is TGTGCCAGCAGTTTAAATGTGGGGGGCAGCTATGGCTACACCTTC. This sequence encodes CASSLNVGGSYGYTF.